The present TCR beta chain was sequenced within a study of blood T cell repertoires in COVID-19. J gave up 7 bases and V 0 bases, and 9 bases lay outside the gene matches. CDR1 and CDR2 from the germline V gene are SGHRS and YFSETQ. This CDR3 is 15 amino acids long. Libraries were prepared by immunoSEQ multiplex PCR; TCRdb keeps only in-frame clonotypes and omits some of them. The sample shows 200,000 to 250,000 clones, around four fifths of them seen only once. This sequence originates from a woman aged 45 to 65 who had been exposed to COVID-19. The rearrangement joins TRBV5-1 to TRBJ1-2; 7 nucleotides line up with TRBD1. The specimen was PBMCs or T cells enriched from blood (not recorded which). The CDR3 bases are TGCGCCAGCAGCTTGGTCGGGACAGCCGTCTCTGGCTACACCTTC. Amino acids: CASSLVGTAVSGYTF.